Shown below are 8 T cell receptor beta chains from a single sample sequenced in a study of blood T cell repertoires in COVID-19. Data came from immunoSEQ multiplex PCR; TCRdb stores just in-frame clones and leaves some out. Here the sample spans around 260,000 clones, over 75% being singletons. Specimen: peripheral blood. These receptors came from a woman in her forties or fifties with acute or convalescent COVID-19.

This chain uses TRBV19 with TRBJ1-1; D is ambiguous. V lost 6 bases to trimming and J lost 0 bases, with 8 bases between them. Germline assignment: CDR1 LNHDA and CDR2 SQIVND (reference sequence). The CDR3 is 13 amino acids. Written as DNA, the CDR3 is TGTGCCAGTAGGGATACAGTGAACACTGAAGCTTTCTTT. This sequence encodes CASRDTVNTEAFF.

The CDR3 is CASSLTQLVDEQYF. CDR3 DNA sequence: TGTGCCAGCAGTTTAACTCAGCTAGTTGACGAGCAGTACTTC. The V and J genes are TRBV27 and TRBJ2-7; D unresolved. The V end was cut by 2 bases, the J end by 5 bases, with 13 bases between. The CDR3 contains 14 residues. Germline V CDR1 and CDR2: MNHEY, SMNVEV (reference sequence).

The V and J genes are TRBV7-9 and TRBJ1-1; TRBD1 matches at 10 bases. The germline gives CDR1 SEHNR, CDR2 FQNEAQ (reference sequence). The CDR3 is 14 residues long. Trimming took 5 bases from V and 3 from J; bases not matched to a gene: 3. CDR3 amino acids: CASSRQGAYTEAFF. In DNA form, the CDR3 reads TGTGCCAGCAGCCGACAGGGGGCGTACACTGAAGCTTTCTTT.

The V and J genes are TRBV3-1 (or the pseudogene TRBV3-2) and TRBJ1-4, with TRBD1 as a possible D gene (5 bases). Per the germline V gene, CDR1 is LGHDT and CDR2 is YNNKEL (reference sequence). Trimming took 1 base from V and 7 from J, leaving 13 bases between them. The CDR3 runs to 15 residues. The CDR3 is CASSQAAGLGEKLFF. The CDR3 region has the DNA TGTGCCAGCAGCCAAGCGGCAGGGCTGGGTGAAAAACTGTTTTTT.

The CDR3 coding sequence is TGTGCCAGCAGCTTGTTCACGGCGGGATGGATCAATGAGCAGTTCTTC. The encoded protein is CASSLFTAGWINEQFF. The genes are TRBV5-6 and TRBJ2-1; D possibly corresponds to TRBD2 (6 bases). The CDR3 has 16 amino acids. The V end was cut by 1 base, the J end by 6 bases, with 17 bases between. CDR1 SGHDT and CDR2 YYEEEE come from the germline V gene.

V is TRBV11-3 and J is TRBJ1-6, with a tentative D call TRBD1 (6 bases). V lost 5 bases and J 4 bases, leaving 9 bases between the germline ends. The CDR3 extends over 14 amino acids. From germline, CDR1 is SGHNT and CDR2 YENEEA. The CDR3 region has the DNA TGTGCCAGCAGCATGACAGGATATAATTCACCCCTCCACTTT. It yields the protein CASSMTGYNSPLHF.

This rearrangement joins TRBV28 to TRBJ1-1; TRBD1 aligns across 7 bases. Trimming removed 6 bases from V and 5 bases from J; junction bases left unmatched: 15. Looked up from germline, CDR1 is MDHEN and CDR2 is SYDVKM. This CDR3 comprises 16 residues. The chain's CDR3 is CASRRLIRQGGTEAFF. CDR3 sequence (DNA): TGTGCCAGCAGACGGTTAATACGACAGGGCGGGACTGAAGCTTTCTTT.

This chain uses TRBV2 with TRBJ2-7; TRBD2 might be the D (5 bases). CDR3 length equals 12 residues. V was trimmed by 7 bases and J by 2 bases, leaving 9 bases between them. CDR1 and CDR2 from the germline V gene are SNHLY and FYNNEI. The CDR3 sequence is CASTPGTYEQYF. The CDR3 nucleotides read TGTGCCAGCACCCCCGGGACCTACGAGCAGTACTTC.